This T cell receptor (beta chain) was profiled in a study of human thymus T cells. Sequencing was performed with immunoSEQ multiplex PCR; in TCRdb, only in-frame clones are kept and a portion is missing. The sample includes tens of thousands of clones, roughly 97% seen only once; the top ten take 0.031%. A remark on this clone: Its target is unknown.

The thymus tissue came from resections taken during corrective heart surgery. Serving as donors were healthy Finnish infants, each of whom was having open corrective surgery for congenital heart defects. The germline V gene encodes CDR1 SGHDT and CDR2 YYEEEE. Trimming left V 4 bases short and J 4 bases short, with 15 bases between. The CDR3 totals 14 residues. The study, taken as a whole, reports: Related studies found that unrelated individuals share highly overlapping thymic repertoires. Thymic and blood repertoires seemed to show skewed V and J gene use.

The V call is TRBV5-6, the J call TRBJ2-7, with D perhaps TRBD2 (6 bases). Sequenced: thymus tissue. The TCR originated in a boy under three years old with a congenital heart defect but otherwise immunologically healthy. Here the CDR3 reads CASSVGLPLYEQYF. DNA of the CDR3: TGTGCCAGCAGCGTAGGACTACCACTTTACGAGCAGTACTTC.